The 30 T cell receptor beta chains given below trace back to one sample, sequenced in a study of OX40 agonist ivuxolimab in advanced cancers. Some clones are missing from TCRdb's copy, which holds only in-frame ones; the method was immunoSEQ multiplex PCR. The sample includes around 63,000 clones, 70% to 90% seen only once; the top ten take about 0.25%. The input for sequencing was CD4+ or CD8+ T cells sorted from blood, taken in a trial of the OX40 agonist ivuxolimab. These receptors all stem from an adult with an advanced solid tumor such as melanoma, head and neck, liver or kidney cancer.

Concerning this clone: The junction departs from the called germline gene at one end, perhaps through a read error. The CDR3 DNA reads TGCTCTGCAGGGGCGAACACCGGGGAGCTGTTTTTT. This sequence encodes CSAGANTGELFF. V is TRBV10-3 and J is TRBJ2-2, with D possibly matching TRBD1 (6 bases). The CDR3 has 12 amino acids. In germline, CDR1 is ENHRY, CDR2 SYGVKD.

The V call is TRBV5-4, the J call TRBJ2-2, with 12 bases fitting TRBD2. The CDR3 is 15 residues long. The germline CDR1 and CDR2 sequences are SGHNT and YYREEE (reference sequence). With V trimmed by 3 bases and J by 4 bases, 1 base remained unmatched. The CDR3 nucleotides read TGTGCCAGCAGCTCTAGCGGGAGGGCCACCGGGGAGCTGTTTTTT. Protein sequence: CASSSSGRATGELFF.

V is TRBV5-4 and J is TRBJ2-3, with D unresolved. The germline V gene encodes CDR1 SGHNT and CDR2 YYREEE (reference sequence). The CDR3 totals 11 residues. The ends were cut back, 4 bases at V and 4 bases at J, with 4 bases in the middle. This CDR3 reads CASSISDTQYF. CDR3 DNA: TGTGCCAGCAGCATATCAGATACGCAGTATTTT.

This clone came up a few times. The gene calls are TRBV7-9 and TRBJ2-7, with D possibly being TRBD2 (7 bases). V lost 3 bases to trimming and J lost 5 bases, with 20 bases between them. The CDR3 runs 16 residues. Germline V CDR1 and CDR2: SEHNR, FQNEAQ (reference sequence). The CDR3 DNA reads as TGTGCCAGCAGCTTTTACGGGGGGCTATCGGGAAACGAGCAGTACTTC. Its translation is CASSFYGGLSGNEQYF.

The rearrangement uses TRBV5-4 and TRBJ2-5; 8 bases agree with TRBD1. With V trimmed by 5 bases and J by 0 bases, 9 bases remained unmatched. CDR3 length: 16 amino acids. Germline lookup yields CDR1 SGHNT and CDR2 YYREEE (reference sequence). The CDR3 is CASSNGQGVNQETQYF. The CDR3, as DNA: TGTGCCAGCAGTAATGGACAGGGCGTCAACCAAGAGACCCAGTACTTC.

This chain links TRBV6-5 with TRBJ2-7; D not resolved. V was clipped by 6 bases and J by 1 base, with 13 bases between them. The CDR3 loop spans 14 amino acids. Per the germline V gene, CDR1 is MNHEY and CDR2 is SVGAGI. The CDR3 reads CASSFRTGSYEQYF. The CDR3 nucleotides are TGTGCCAGCAGCTTCCGGACGGGTTCCTACGAGCAGTACTTC.

The chain couples TRBV6-5 to TRBJ2-1, with 8 bases matching TRBD2. This CDR3 is 13 amino acids long. V lost 6 bases and J lost 14; bases outside the gene matches: 12. Per the germline V gene, CDR1 is MNHEY and CDR2 is SVGAGI. DNA for the CDR3: TGTGCCAGCAGCTCCGGGAGGGCCCGCCAGAAGTTCTTC. Protein product: CASSSGRARQKFF.

This sequence joins TRBV6-5 and TRBJ2-3; D not resolved. This CDR3 is built from 13 residues. CDR1 is MNHEY, CDR2 SVGAGI, per germline. V lost 7 bases and J lost 0, with 8 bases in between. In DNA form, the CDR3 reads TGTGCCAGCAAGACTCGGAGCACAGATACGCAGTATTTT. Amino acid sequence: CASKTRSTDTQYF.

V gene TRBV10-2 combines with J gene TRBJ2-3; D is perhaps TRBD2 (6 bases). Trimming left V 2 bases short and J 5 bases short, with 14 bases between. The CDR3 has 15 residues. Germline V gives CDR1 WSHSY, CDR2 SAAADI. For the CDR3, the DNA is TGCGCCAGCAGTGAGCCCGGAGGGCCGATAGATACGCAGTATTTT. It specifies CASSEPGGPIDTQYF.

The CDR3 protein is CASSPSEHEQFF. The CDR3, as DNA: TGTGCCAGCTCACCTTCGGAACATGAGCAGTTCTTC. The rearrangement joins TRBV18 to TRBJ2-1, with D unresolved. Germline V CDR1 and CDR2: KGHSH, LQKENI. V was pared by 3 bases and J by 8 bases, with 8 bases between. The CDR3 loop spans 12 amino acids.

The chain carries TRBV15 and TRBJ2-5; D gene ambiguous. Germline V gene sequence: CDR1 LNHNV, CDR2 YYDKDF (reference sequence). Deletions cut 0 bases from V and 5 bases from J, with 7 bases between. The length of the CDR3 is 13 residues. The CDR3 reads CATSRDTGETQYF. The DNA of the CDR3 is TGTGCCACCAGCAGAGATACCGGGGAGACCCAGTACTTC.

The chain has TRBV7-9 and TRBJ2-1; no definite D call. Trimming left V 8 bases short and J 2 bases short, with 13 bases between. The germline gives CDR1 SEHNR, CDR2 FQNEAQ (reference sequence). CDR3 size: 14 residues. For the CDR3, the DNA is TGTGCCAGCTATCCGGGCGCGACCTACAATGAGCAGTTCTTC. This encodes CASYPGATYNEQFF.

The chain joins TRBV7-9 to TRBJ1-4, with a tentative D call TRBD1 (6 bases). V lost 5 bases to trimming and J lost 0 bases, with 16 bases between them. CDR1 and CDR2 from the germline V gene are SEHNR and FQNEAQ (reference sequence). There are 17 residues in the CDR3. DNA of the CDR3: TGTGCCAGCAGCACCCGACAGGCGGCAACAACTAATGAAAAACTGTTTTTT. Translated, it gives CASSTRQAATTNEKLFF.

This chain connects TRBV7-8 to TRBJ2-1, with unresolved D. Trimming stripped 1 base from V and 7 bases from J, with 20 bases between. Germline V gene sequence: CDR1 SGHVS, CDR2 FQNEAQ. CDR3 length: 17 residues. The CDR3 region has the DNA TGTGCCAGCAGCTTAGTTCCGAGGTCCTCCTCTACTAATGAGCAGTTCTTC. This encodes CASSLVPRSSSTNEQFF. The full variable domain, rest sourced from reference TRBV7-8 and TRBJ2-1, is GAGVSQSPRYKVAKRGQDVALRCDPISGHVSLFWYQQALGQGPEFLTYFQNEAQLDKSGLPSDRFFAERPEGSVSTLKIQRTQQEDSAVYLCASSLVPRSSSTNEQFFGPGTRLTVL.

The V gene is TRBV28, the J gene TRBJ1-3, with 8 bases matching TRBD1. The germline V gene encodes CDR1 MDHEN and CDR2 SYDVKM. The CDR3 covers 16 residues. Trimming removed 7 bases from V and 0 bases from J; junction bases left unmatched: 8. CDR3 in amino acids: CASTGGQGGSGNTIYF. The CDR3 DNA sequence: TGTGCCAGCACGGGAGGACAGGGAGGCTCTGGAAACACCATATATTTT.

The gene calls are TRBV18 and TRBJ2-1, with TRBD2 identical over 7 bases. Germline V gene lookup returns CDR1 KGHSH and CDR2 LQKENI. V dropped 3 bases and J dropped 8; count of bases not matched to a gene: 10. The CDR3 contains 15 residues. The CDR3 region is CASSPTSARTDEQFF. For the CDR3, the DNA is TGTGCCAGCTCACCTACTAGCGCGCGCACGGATGAGCAGTTCTTC.

This chain links TRBV7-9 with TRBJ1-4; 8 bases are a match to TRBD1. Germline V gene data show CDR1 as SEHNR and CDR2 as FQNEAQ (reference sequence). Trimming cost V 5 bases and J 5 bases; bases outside gene matches: 4. The CDR3 consists of 14 residues. The CDR3 sequence: CASSRQGSNEKLFF. The CDR3 DNA reads as TGTGCCAGCAGCCGACAGGGGAGCAATGAAAAACTGTTTTTT.

On this clone: Other DNA sequences of this sample code for an identical CDR3. J is TRBJ2-7 and V is TRBV11-2; D is perhaps TRBD1 (5 bases). The V end lost 2 bases, the J end lost 4 bases, and 6 bases lay between the germline ends. This CDR3 contains 12 residues. CDR1 is SGHAT and CDR2 is FQNNGV in the germline V gene. The CDR3 nucleotides read TGTGCCAGCAGCTTATCAGGGTACGAGCAGTACTTC. Protein sequence: CASSLSGYEQYF. Full variable domain (remainder filled in from reference TRBV11-2 and TRBJ2-7): EAGVAQSPRYKIIEKRQSVAFWCNPISGHATLYWYQQILGQGPKLLIQFQNNGVVDDSQLPKDRFSAERLKGVDSTLKIQPAKLEDSAVYLCASSLSGYEQYFGPGTRLTVT.

The chain recombines TRBV5-1 with TRBJ2-3; no firm D call. The germline V gene has CDR1 SGHRS and CDR2 YFSETQ. Trimming pared 5 bases from V and 2 bases from J, leaving 12 bases between. This CDR3 contains 14 residues. In DNA, the CDR3 is TGCGCCAGCAGTGAGGAACAGTTCACAGATACGCAGTATTTT. Its protein is CASSEEQFTDTQYF.

V and J are TRBV5-1 and TRBJ2-5; possibly TRBD2 for D (5 bases). Looked up from germline, CDR1 is SGHRS and CDR2 is YFSETQ. V lost 0 bases, J lost 7 bases, and 10 bases lay in between. This CDR3 has 13 residues. The CDR3 loop reads CASSLEDRGTQYF. The CDR3, as DNA: TGCGCCAGCAGCTTGGAAGACCGGGGGACCCAGTACTTC.

This clone showed up just a few times. The rearrangement links TRBV7-9 to TRBJ1-1, with a weak D call TRBD1 (5 bases). Trimming stripped 5 bases from V and 0 bases from J, with 7 bases between. CDR1 is SEHNR and CDR2 is FQNEAQ in the germline V gene (reference sequence). This CDR3 is built from 13 residues. In DNA, the CDR3 is TGTGCCAGCAGCACGACAGTGAACACTGAAGCTTTCTTT. It is translated as CASSTTVNTEAFF.

This chain joins TRBV7-2 and TRBJ1-1; TRBD1 matches 8 bases. Per germline, CDR1 SGHTA and CDR2 FQGNSA. With V trimmed by 7 bases and J by 4 bases, 11 bases remained unmatched. The CDR3 spans 15 residues. CDR3 bases: TGTGCCAGCACCCGACAGGGGTCGGTGAGCACTGAAGCTTTCTTT. This gives the protein CASTRQGSVSTEAFF.

This chain links TRBV6-6 with TRBJ1-2, with D tentatively TRBD1 (5 bases). V lost 5 bases, J lost 4 bases, and 11 bases lay in between. This CDR3 is built from 13 residues. Germline V CDR1 and CDR2: MNHNY, SVGAGI (reference sequence). CDR3 bases: TGTGCCAGCAGTCCCGACACAGGCTATGGCTACACCTTC. Encoded protein: CASSPDTGYGYTF.

V usage is TRBV18 and J usage is TRBJ2-7, with 10 nucleotides matching TRBD2. This CDR3 is 14 amino acids long. Germline CDR1 KGHSH, CDR2 LQKENI. V was clipped by 3 bases and J by 5 bases; unmatched bases: 4. The CDR3 DNA reads TGTGCCAGCTCACCGATAGCGGGAGGTAACGAGCAGTACTTC. It codes for CASSPIAGGNEQYF.

The rearrangement links TRBV15 to TRBJ2-7; a possible D gene is TRBD1 (6 bases). Trimming took 5 bases from V and 4 from J, leaving 21 bases between them. CDR1 is LNHNV, CDR2 YYDKDF, per germline (reference sequence). The CDR3 has 16 amino acids. As DNA, the CDR3 is TGTGCCACCAGCCCTCGAATGGGGGCCCTCCTTTACGAGCAGTACTTC. Translated: CATSPRMGALLYEQYF. The full variable domain, completed using reference TRBV15 and TRBJ2-7, is DAMVIQNPRYQVTQFGKPVTLSCSQTLNHNVMYWYQQKSSQAPKLLFHYYDKDFNNEADTPDNFQSRRPNTSFCFLDIRSPGLGDTAMYLCATSPRMGALLYEQYFGPGTRLTVT.

The gene calls are TRBV11-2 and TRBJ2-1; D may be TRBD2 (5 bases). V dropped 5 bases and J dropped 2 bases, with 16 bases sitting between them. Per the germline V gene, CDR1 is SGHAT and CDR2 is FQNNGV. This CDR3 is 16 amino acids long. CDR3 loop: CASSPRTRITYNEQFF. CDR3 nucleotide sequence: TGTGCCAGCAGCCCCAGGACTCGAATCACCTACAATGAGCAGTTCTTC.

J is TRBJ1-1 and V is TRBV19, with D tentatively TRBD1 (5 bases). CDR1 and CDR2 from the germline V gene are LNHDA and SQIVND (reference sequence). The V end was cut by 3 bases, the J end by 5 bases, with 13 bases between. The CDR3 covers 14 residues. Here the CDR3 reads CASSIGTEGTEAFF. The CDR3 DNA reads TGTGCCAGTAGTATCGGGACCGAGGGGACTGAAGCTTTCTTT.

The genes are TRBV25-1 and TRBJ2-2, with 11 bases identical to TRBD2. V was pared by 5 bases and J by 6 bases, with 5 bases of the junction left unmatched. Germline CDR1 and CDR2: MGHDK and SYGVNS. This CDR3 spans 15 amino acids. The CDR3 protein is CASSLSGRAPGELFF. CDR3 nucleotides: TGTGCCAGCAGTCTTAGCGGGAGGGCCCCCGGGGAGCTGTTTTTT.

V and J are TRBV6-1 and TRBJ2-5, with D perhaps matching TRBD2 (7 bases). Germline assignment: CDR1 MNHNS and CDR2 SASEGT. With 3 bases removed from V and 5 bases from J, the gap between germline ends came to 28 bases. This CDR3 region has 19 residues. CDR3 amino acids: CASSDPGGRSRLPAETQYF. CDR3 sequence (DNA): TGTGCCAGCAGTGACCCGGGGGGCAGGTCTCGCCTTCCAGCGGAGACCCAGTACTTC.

The chain has TRBV11-3 and TRBJ2-4; D might be TRBD1 (6 bases). The V end was cut by 2 bases, the J end by 0 bases, with 8 bases between. The germline CDR1 and CDR2 sequences are SGHNT and YENEEA. The length of the CDR3 is 15 residues. The CDR3, as DNA: TGTGCCAGCAGCTTAAGGGGGATAGCCAAAAACATTCAGTACTTC. Amino acids: CASSLRGIAKNIQYF.